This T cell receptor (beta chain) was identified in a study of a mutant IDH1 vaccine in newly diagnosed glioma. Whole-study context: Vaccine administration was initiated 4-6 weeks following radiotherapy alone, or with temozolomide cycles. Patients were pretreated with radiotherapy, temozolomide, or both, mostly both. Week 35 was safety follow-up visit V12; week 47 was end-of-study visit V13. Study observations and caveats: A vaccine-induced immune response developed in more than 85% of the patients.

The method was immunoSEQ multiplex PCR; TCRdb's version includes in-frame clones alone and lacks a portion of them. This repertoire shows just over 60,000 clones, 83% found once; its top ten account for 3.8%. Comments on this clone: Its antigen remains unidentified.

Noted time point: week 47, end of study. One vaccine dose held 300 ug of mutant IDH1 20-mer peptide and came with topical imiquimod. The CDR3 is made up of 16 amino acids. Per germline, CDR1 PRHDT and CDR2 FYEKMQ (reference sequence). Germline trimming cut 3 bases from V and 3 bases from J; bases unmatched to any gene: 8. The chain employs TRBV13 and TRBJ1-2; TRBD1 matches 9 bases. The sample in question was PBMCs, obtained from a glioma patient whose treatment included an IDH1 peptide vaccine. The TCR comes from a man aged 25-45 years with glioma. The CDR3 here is CASSFLDRGRDYGYTF. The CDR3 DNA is TGTGCCAGCAGCTTCTTGGACAGGGGTCGGGACTATGGCTACACCTTC.